This TCR beta chain derives from a study of shared clonotypes between healthy human individuals. Whole-study context: Each donor contributed plates that comprised three CD4 naive, three CD4 memory, two CD8 naive and one CD8 memory.

Method: immunoSEQ multiplex PCR; TCRdb's copy keeps in-frame clones and lacks some. The sample carries about 2.3 million clones, 80% to 95% recorded once. With regard to this clone: Antigen specificity is unknown.

The CDR3 contains 13 residues. V lost 5 bases and J lost 7; bases outside the gene matches: 7. From germline, CDR1 is SGHTA and CDR2 FQGTGA. Regarding the study as a whole: In contrast to clonotypes shared by all four donors, non-shared clonotypes had lower generation probabilities.

Sequencing was done on a sample of naive CD4+ T cells from PBMCs. Sample subset: CD45RA+ positively selected. This clonotype was obtained from a man aged 18 to 30 in good health. Some clones in this sample may be carry-over from other donors' samples. This chain links TRBV7-3 with TRBJ1-2; 7 bases match TRBD1. The CDR3 spells CASSQRGGSGYTF. DNA for the CDR3: TGTGCCAGCAGCCAAAGAGGGGGCTCTGGCTACACCTTC.